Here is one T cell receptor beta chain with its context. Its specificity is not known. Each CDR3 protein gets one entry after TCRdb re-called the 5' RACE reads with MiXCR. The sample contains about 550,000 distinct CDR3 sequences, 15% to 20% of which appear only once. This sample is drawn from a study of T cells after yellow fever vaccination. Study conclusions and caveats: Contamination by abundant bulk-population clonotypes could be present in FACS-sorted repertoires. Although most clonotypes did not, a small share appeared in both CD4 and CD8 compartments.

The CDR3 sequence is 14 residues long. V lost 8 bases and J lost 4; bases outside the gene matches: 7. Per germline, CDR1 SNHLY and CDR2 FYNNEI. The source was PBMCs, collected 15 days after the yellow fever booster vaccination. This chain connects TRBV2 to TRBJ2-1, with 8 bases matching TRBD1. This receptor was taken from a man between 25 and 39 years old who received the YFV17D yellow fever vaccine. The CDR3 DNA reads TGTGCCAGCTCCCCAGGGGGCTTGTACAATGAGCAGTTCTTC. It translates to CASSPGGLYNEQFF. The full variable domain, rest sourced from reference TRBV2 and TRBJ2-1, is EPEVTQTPSHQVTQMGQEVILRCVPISNHLYFYWYRQILGQKVEFLVSFYNNEISEKSEIFDDQFSVERPDGSNFTLKIRSTKLEDSAMYFCASSPGGLYNEQFFGPGTRLTVL.